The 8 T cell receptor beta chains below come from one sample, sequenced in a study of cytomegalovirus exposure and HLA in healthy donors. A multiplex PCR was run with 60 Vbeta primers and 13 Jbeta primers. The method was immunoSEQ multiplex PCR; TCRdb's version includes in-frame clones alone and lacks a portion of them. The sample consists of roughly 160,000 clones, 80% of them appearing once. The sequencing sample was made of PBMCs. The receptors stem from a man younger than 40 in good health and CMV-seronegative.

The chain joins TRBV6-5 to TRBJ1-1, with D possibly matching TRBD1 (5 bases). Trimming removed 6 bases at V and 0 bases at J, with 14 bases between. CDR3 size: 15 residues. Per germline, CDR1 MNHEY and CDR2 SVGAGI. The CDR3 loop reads CASSRDRSMNTEAFF. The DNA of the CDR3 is TGTGCCAGCAGCCGCGACAGAAGCATGAACACTGAAGCTTTCTTT.

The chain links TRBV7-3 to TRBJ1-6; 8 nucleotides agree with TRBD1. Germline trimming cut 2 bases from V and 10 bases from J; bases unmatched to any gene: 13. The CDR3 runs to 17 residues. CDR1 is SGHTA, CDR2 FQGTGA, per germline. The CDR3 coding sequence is TGTGCCAGCAGCTTAGATCAGCAGGGGGCGCTCCGGTCACCCCTCCACTTT. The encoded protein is CASSLDQQGALRSPLHF.

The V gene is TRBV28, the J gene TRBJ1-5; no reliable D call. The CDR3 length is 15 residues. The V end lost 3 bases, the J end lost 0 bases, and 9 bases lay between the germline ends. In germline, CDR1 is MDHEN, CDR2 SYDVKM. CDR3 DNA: TGTGCCAGCAGTTTTCTGGGCAATAGCAATCAGCCCCAGCATTTT. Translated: CASSFLGNSNQPQHF.

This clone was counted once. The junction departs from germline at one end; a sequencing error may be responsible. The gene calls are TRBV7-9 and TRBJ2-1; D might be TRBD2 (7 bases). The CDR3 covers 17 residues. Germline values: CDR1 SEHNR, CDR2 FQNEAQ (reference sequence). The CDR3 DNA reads TGTTCCAGCAGCTCTCACCCCGGGGGGCCCGTATACAATGAGCAGTTCTTC. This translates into CSSSSHPGGPVYNEQFF.

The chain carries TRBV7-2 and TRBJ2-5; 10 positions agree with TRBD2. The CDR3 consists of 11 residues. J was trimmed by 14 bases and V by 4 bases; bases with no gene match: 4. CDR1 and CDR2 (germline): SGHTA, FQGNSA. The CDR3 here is CASSSLAGAYF. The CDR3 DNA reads TGTGCCAGCAGCTCCCTAGCGGGGGCTTACTTC.

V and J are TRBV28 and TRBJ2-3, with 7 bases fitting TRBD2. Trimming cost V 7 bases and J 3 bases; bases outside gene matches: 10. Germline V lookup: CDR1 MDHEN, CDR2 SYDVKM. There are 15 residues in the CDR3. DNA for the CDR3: TGTGCCAGCACCTGGTTGCGGGAGCGAACAGATACGCAGTATTTT. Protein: CASTWLRERTDTQYF. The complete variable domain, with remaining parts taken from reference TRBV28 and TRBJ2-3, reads DVKVTQSSRYLVKRTGEKVFLECVQDMDHENMFWYRQDPGLGLRLIYFSYDVKMKEKGDIPEGYSVSREKKERFSLILESASTNQTSMYLCASTWLRERTDTQYFGPGTRLTVL.

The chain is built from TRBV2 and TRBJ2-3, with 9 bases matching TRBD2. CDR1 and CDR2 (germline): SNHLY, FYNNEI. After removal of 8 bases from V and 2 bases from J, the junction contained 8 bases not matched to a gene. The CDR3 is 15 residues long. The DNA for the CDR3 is TGTGCCAGCTTTCCCTCTAGCGGGGCCACAGATACGCAGTATTTT. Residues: CASFPSSGATDTQYF.

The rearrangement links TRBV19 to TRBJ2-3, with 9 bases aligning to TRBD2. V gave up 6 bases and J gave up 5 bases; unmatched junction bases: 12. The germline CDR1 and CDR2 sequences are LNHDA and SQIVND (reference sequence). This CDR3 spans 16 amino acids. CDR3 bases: TGTGCCAGTAGACGGTCGACTGCGGGGGGGCTAGATACGCAGTATTTT. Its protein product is CASRRSTAGGLDTQYF.